This TCR beta chain stems from a study of circulating CD8 cells and anti-PD-1 response in melanoma. At the level of the study: Complete or partial response defined responders; stable or progressive disease, non-responders. Points from the study as a whole: PD-1 and DPOS subsets showed similar, higher clonality than DNEG. Expanded sorted subsets were checked for tumor reactivity using peptides.

This clonotype qualifies as medium-sized. Its antigen remains unknown. TCR libraries were prepared from about 16 ng of total RNA with the QIAseq Immune Repertoire TCR panel. TCRdb re-analysed the reads in MiXCR, keeping a single row per CDR3 protein. The repertoire has approximately 1,000 distinct CDR3 sequences, under 10% of them found once; the top ten carry about 32%. Sorting of live CD3+CD8+TCRalphabeta+ cells by PD-1 and/or TIGIT gave four subsets. The CDR3 loop spans 11 amino acids. The sequenced sample was CD8+ T cells from PBMCs, obtained at baseline or after one month of anti-PD-1 therapy (not recorded which). V is TRBV21-1 and J is TRBJ1-2. TRBV21-1 represents a pseudogene. This TCR was recovered from a human donor with melanoma. Here the CDR3 reads CASSNGYGYTF. For the CDR3, the DNA is TGTGCCAGCAGCAATGGCTATGGCTACACCTTC.